This T cell receptor beta chain stems from a study of blood T cell repertoires in COVID-19. The ends were cut back, 5 bases at V and 1 base at J, with 20 bases in the middle. This CDR3 comprises 17 residues. CDR1 and CDR2 (germline): SGHAT, FQNNGV. Sequencing was performed with immunoSEQ multiplex PCR; in TCRdb, only in-frame clones are kept and a portion is missing. The table lists fewer than 500,000 clones, 70% to 90% of them singletons. The receptor's source is a man aged 18-30 years with COVID-19, enrolled during active disease. The sample taken for sequencing was peripheral blood. The chain combines TRBV11-2 with TRBJ1-1; TRBD1 is a possible D gene (5 bases). Written as DNA, the CDR3 is TGTGCCAGCAGCACTGCAGGGTTGGCGGAATGGAACACTGAAGCTTTCTTT. Translation gives CASSTAGLAEWNTEAFF. The full variable domain, with the rest looked up from reference TRBV11-2 and TRBJ1-1, is EAGVAQSPRYKIIEKRQSVAFWCNPISGHATLYWYQQILGQGPKLLIQFQNNGVVDDSQLPKDRFSAERLKGVDSTLKIQPAKLEDSAVYLCASSTAGLAEWNTEAFFGQGTRLTVV.